This is a list of T cell receptor beta chains from one sample in a study of early T cells in non-severe SARS-CoV-2 infection. MiXCR was run by TCRdb on the 5' RACE reads, yielding one entry per CDR3 protein. This sample has about 70,000 distinct CDR3 sequences, with around 10% found just once. This specimen consisted of whole blood, obtained at baseline. The receptors originated from an adult who was a healthcare worker with PCR-confirmed SARS-CoV-2 infection or an uninfected control (not recorded which). The donor label of this sample is uncertain. CDR3s leave out the opening cysteine and the closing phenylalanine or tryptophan. Fields, in order: V gene, J gene, CDR3 protein.

TRBV5-1	TRBJ1-2	ASSSNPGPVDGYT
TRBV12-3/TRBV12-4	TRBJ1-2	ASSFGRSNYGYT
TRBV19	TRBJ2-3	ASKGRIDTQY
TRBV20-1	TRBJ2-1	SAEGLALYEQF
TRBV14	TRBJ2-5	ASSPSSGGAQTQY
TRBV10-3	TRBJ2-7	AIRGVTNRYEQY
TRBV7-6	TRBJ2-5	ASGTEQETQY
TRBV7-2	TRBJ2-5	ASSLWGPGGQETQY
TRBV10-3	TRBJ2-5	AISSGFQETQY
TRBV12-3/TRBV12-4	TRBJ1-1	ASSLFGGGTEAF
TRBV20-1	TRBJ1-4	SARDPIESGITNEKLF
TRBV11-2	TRBJ2-2	ASSLNPGGVGELF
TRBV7-3	TRBJ2-1	ASSLGLAKADEQF
TRBV19	TRBJ1-4	ASSTWAATNEKLF
TRBV10-1	TRBJ2-3	ASSGTSRFTDTQY
TRBV7-3	TRBJ2-5	ASSPGTSRETQY
TRBV11-2	TRBJ2-7	ASSHLGQALTEQY
TRBV27	TRBJ2-6	ASSLQPPRLSGANVLT
TRBV6-2/TRBV6-3	TRBJ2-7	ASSYSYRNYEQY
TRBV9	TRBJ2-1	ASSPRSSGGAIRSYNEQF
TRBV6-1	TRBJ1-5	ASSEGEGRGYNQPQH
TRBV7-3	TRBJ2-5	ASSLVSSETQY
TRBV7-6	TRBJ2-3	ASSLDPPRLAGGPNTDTQY
TRBV2	TRBJ2-1	ASSGTGGGGEQF
TRBV25-1	TRBJ1-6	ASRAPGGDYSPLH
TRBV19	TRBJ2-3	ASSGGSRDTQY
TRBV30	TRBJ1-1	AWKKYPTGNTEAF
TRBV20-1	TRBJ1-1	SQKRGASAEAF
TRBV12-3/TRBV12-4	TRBJ2-1	ASSQPQGVPGLAGPESSYNEQF
TRBV19	TRBJ2-2	ATRGRVSTGELF
TRBV9	TRBJ2-5	ASSVAREERGGQETQY